This T cell receptor (beta chain) was sequenced for a study of blood T cell repertoires in COVID-19 (dated by TCRdb to about 2020). About the study as a whole: Samples from collaborators originated in the United States, Italy and Spain and spanned both the acute and convalescent phases of COVID-19. Samples came from the ongoing ImmuneRACE study (first 160 participants) plus 1,254 subjects from 6 global collaborators. The material from the prospective study consisted of cDNA or gDNA derived from T cells, B-cell-depleted T cells, or PBMCs. The repertoires were made available in a free public database intended to serve as a resource for research on the immune response to SARS-CoV-2. Deeply sampled blood TCRbeta repertoires from subjects exposed to, actively infected with, or recovered from COVID-19 were included in the dataset. Nearly every sample came with metadata listing a de-identified subject ID, COVID-19 status, age in years and sex. HLA class I and class II types, where available, came from metadata supplied by the sample provider rather than from assay-based typing.

What the work shows at the level of the full study, not this receptor alone: The amount of clinical and demographic metadata varied by source and participant and was provided uncurated.

TCRbeta CDR3 regions were amplified from genomic DNA using the immunoSEQ Assay, a bias-controlled multiplex PCR. The source study handled its data this way. Nucleated cell counts per sample were estimated from amplification of reference gene primers within the assay. To quantify the absolute abundance of each unique TCRbeta CDR3 rearrangement, sequence reads were collapsed and filtered. For each sample, productive Simpson clonality was calculated as the square root of Simpson's diversity index over productive rearrangements. The immuneACCESS repertoire file appears here via TCRdb, limited to in-frame rearrangements. These files lack a portion of the clones; in checked studies, under half of the deficit traces to unresolved V genes, and the cause of the others is not known. That table is the source of V, J and clone size, and D and trimming were worked out from the DNA. The sample table lists about 280,000 clones, approximately 82% of them with a count of one. The leading ten clones occupy 5% of the sample.

On this clone: This receptor's antigen is unknown. Nothing much larger sits one base from this clone, and base qualities are not available.

CDR1 and CDR2, looked up from the germline V gene (reference sequence), are SEHNR and FQNEAQ. V loses 6 bases, J loses 0 bases, and the germline ends lie 13 bases apart. Including the terminal cysteine and phenylalanine, the CDR3 comprises 15 residues. This entry keeps only the CDR3 DNA: 45 bases, framed from base 1. Participants in the prospective study were aged about 18 to 95 years, lived in about two dozen United States geographic areas, and enrolled through a virtual design. In the prospective study, cohorts were assigned on the basis of participant-reported clinical history obtained from a screening survey and a study questionnaire. A participant counted as exposed if, within 2 weeks of entering the study, that participant had been in contact with someone who had a PCR-confirmed or clinician-diagnosed COVID-19 case. Mobile phlebotomists in the prospective study collected whole blood, serum and a nasopharyngeal or oropharyngeal swab from every participant. Additional blood draws and questionnaires over an approximately two-month period could optionally be provided by prospective study participants. Before DNA extraction, blood samples from the prospective study were shipped at room temperature or frozen.

The V and J genes are TRBV7-9 and TRBJ2-3, and possibly TRBD2, on 5 matching bases. Sequencing was done on a sample of PBMCs or T cells enriched from blood (not recorded which). This clonotype was obtained from a man aged 40-50 years who had been exposed to COVID-19. The CDR3 reads CASSPPGISTDTQYF. At the DNA level, the sequence is TGTGCCAGCAGTCCTCCGGGGATTAGCACAGATACGCAGTATTTT.